This is a list of T cell receptor beta chains from one sample in a study of metastatic and nonmetastatic thyroid tumors. Using MiXCR, TCRdb reanalyzed the PCR reads. The table lists 45,000 to 60,000 clones, 17% of them singletons. Sequenced material: blood. The source of these receptors is a female donor with papillary thyroid cancer or a benign thyroid nodule (not recorded which). Some clones in this sample may be carry-over from other donors' samples. The CDR3 runs from the conserved cysteine through the conserved F or W. The D gene is left open where the match is weak. Part of the rows lack a size; the others show once, few, many or a class for expanded clones.

clone_size	v_call	d_call	j_call	cdr3_aa	cdr3_nt
medium-sized	TRBV28	.	TRBJ1-3	CASTPGVLSGNTIYF	TGTGCCAGTACCCCGGGAGTGTTGTCTGGAAACACCATATATTTT
many	TRBV15	TRBD2	TRBJ2-5	CATSRVGLIQETQYF	TGTGCCACCAGCAGAGTGGGACTAATCCAAGAGACCCAGTACTTC
.	TRBV10-3	.	TRBJ2-7	CAISVMQTAPSYEQYF	TGTGCCATCAGTGTGATGCAGACAGCGCCATCCTATGAGCAGTACTTC
many	TRBV4-2	.	TRBJ1-3	CASSQEASQGLYTIYF	TGTGCCAGCAGCCAAGAGGCTTCCCAGGGCTTATACACCATATATTTT
many	TRBV9	TRBD1	TRBJ2-2	CASSVGWGQRPNTGELFF	TGTGCCAGCAGCGTAGGGTGGGGACAGAGACCGAACACCGGGGAGCTGTTTTTT
once	TRBV7-2	.	TRBJ2-3	CASSFRGGNQPQYF	TGTGCCAGCAGCTTCAGGGGCGGGAATCAGCCCCAGTATTTT
once	TRBV18	.	TRBJ2-7	CASSQQRGQNEQYF	TGTGCCAGCTCACAACAACGAGGACAGAATGAGCAGTACTTC
many	TRBV19	.	TRBJ2-3	CASSIRDSDTDTQYF	TGTGCCAGTAGTATTCGGGACTCAGACACAGATACGCAGTATTTT
.	TRBV20-1	TRBD2	TRBJ2-3	CSALHRGGTGTDTQYF	TGCAGTGCTCTACATCGGGGGGGCACTGGAACAGATACGCAGTATTTT
.	TRBV7-8	.	TRBJ1-1	CASSISQGNTEAFF	TGTGCCAGCAGCATATCACAGGGGAACACTGAAGCTTTCTTT
many	TRBV20-1	.	TRBJ1-3	CSAREGAGNTIYF	TGCAGTGCTAGAGAAGGGGCTGGAAACACCATATATTTT
.	TRBV6-2/TRBV6-3	.	TRBJ1-1	CASIYRREATEAFF	TGTGCCAGCATTTACCGCAGGGAGGCGACTGAAGCTTTCTTT